This T cell receptor (beta chain) derives from a study of early T cells in non-severe SARS-CoV-2 infection. The overall study: Unsorted whole-blood RNA was sequenced in bulk, leaving chains unpaired.

The CDR3 totals 17 residues. CDR1 and CDR2 from the germline V gene are LGHNA and YSLEER. V lost 1 base to trimming and J lost 1 base, with 17 bases between them. Comments on this clonotype: The target antigen is unknown.

General study results and limits: Reliance on VDJdb matching favored anti-spike CD8 responses; private and CD4 specificities were missed.

cDNA molecules, individually, were tagged with unique molecular identifiers. TCRdb reprocessed the 5' RACE reads with MiXCR, giving one entry per CDR3 protein. This repertoire shows some 87,000 distinct CDR3 sequences, about an eighth found once; its top ten account for around 1.5%. This rearrangement joins TRBV4-3 to TRBJ2-7; weak D call: TRBD2 (6 bases). Sequenced material: whole blood. The TCR sequence derives from an adult who was a healthcare worker with PCR-confirmed SARS-CoV-2 infection or an uninfected control (not recorded which). As DNA, the CDR3 is TGCGCCAGCAGCCAAGGGGGAGGCAGGGCTACATCCTACGAGCAGTACTTC. Protein: CASSQGGGRATSYEQYF.